Shown below are 18 T cell receptor beta chains from a single sample sequenced in a study of shared clonotypes between healthy human individuals. Some clones are missing from TCRdb's copy, which holds only in-frame ones; the method was immunoSEQ multiplex PCR. The sample consists of around 510,000 clones, 70% to 80% of them appearing once. Sequencing was carried out using PBMCs. These receptors all come from a middle-aged woman in good health. Some clones in this sample may be carry-over from other donors' samples.

The V call is TRBV28, the J call TRBJ1-2; 7 bases map to TRBD1. With V trimmed by 2 bases and J by 3 bases, 3 bases remained unmatched. This CDR3 spans 14 amino acids. CDR1 and CDR2 from the germline V gene are MDHEN and SYDVKM. The CDR3 DNA reads TGTGCCAGCAGTTTAACGGGGACAGACTATGGCTACACCTTC. Translating it yields CASSLTGTDYGYTF.

In DNA, the CDR3 is TGTGCCAGCAGTGTGGGGACTATGGGCGAGCAGTACTTC. Translation gives CASSVGTMGEQYF. V and J are TRBV28 and TRBJ2-7, with 7 bases lining up with TRBD2. The CDR3 is 13 residues long. Germline CDR1 MDHEN, CDR2 SYDVKM. Germline trimming cut 5 bases from V and 6 bases from J; bases unmatched to any gene: 7.

A remark on this clone: This specimen includes other DNA sequences encoding the same CDR3. The chain employs TRBV28 and TRBJ1-1, with D tentatively TRBD1 (5 bases). This CDR3 has 13 amino acids. Deletions cut 3 bases from V and 3 bases from J, with 8 bases between. Germline V CDR1 and CDR2: MDHEN, SYDVKM. In nucleotides, the CDR3 is TGTGCCAGCAGTTTGGGAGGGGACACTGAAGCTTTCTTT. Its translation: CASSLGGDTEAFF.

This rearrangement joins TRBV5-4 to TRBJ2-3; 8 bases agree with TRBD2. The CDR3 extends over 15 amino acids. V was pared by 2 bases and J by 1 base, with 3 bases of the junction left unmatched. Germline V gene lookup returns CDR1 SGHNT and CDR2 YYREEE (reference sequence). CDR3 region: CASSLDSGGTDTQYF. CDR3 nucleotide sequence: TGTGCCAGCAGCTTAGATAGCGGGGGCACAGATACGCAGTATTTT.

V is TRBV19 and J is TRBJ1-1; tentative D call: TRBD1 (6 bases). Per the germline V gene, CDR1 is LNHDA and CDR2 is SQIVND (reference sequence). The germline V and J ends were trimmed by 4 bases and 1 base, with 10 bases remaining between them. CDR3 length equals 14 residues. CDR3 coding DNA: TGTGCCAGTAGTACAGGGGCCAGGAACACTGAAGCTTTCTTT. This gives the protein CASSTGARNTEAFF.

The rearrangement joins TRBV19 to TRBJ1-2; D gene uncertain. Germline values: CDR1 LNHDA, CDR2 SQIVND (reference sequence). The CDR3 has 13 residues. Trimming took 1 base from V and 1 from J, leaving 4 bases between them. The CDR3 DNA is TGTGCCAGTAGTATAGGTGATAACTATGGCTACACCTTC. Translating gives CASSIGDNYGYTF.

This clone was seen only a few times. The chain carries TRBV4-2 and TRBJ2-7, with D tentatively TRBD1 (6 bases). Looked up from germline, CDR1 is LGHNA and CDR2 is YNFKEQ. The CDR3 runs to 13 residues. V was cut by 3 bases and J by 5 bases, with 11 bases left in between. DNA for the CDR3: TGTGCCAGCAGCCAGAGAGAGGGGGACGAGCAGTACTTC. It yields the protein CASSQREGDEQYF.

The chain carries TRBV7-2 and TRBJ1-5, with D possibly TRBD1 on 5 matching bases. CDR3 length: 14 amino acids. Germline V CDR1 and CDR2: SGHTA, FQGNSA. With 5 bases removed from V and 6 bases from J, the gap between germline ends came to 14 bases. CDR3 region: CASSARQSLQPQHF. In DNA, the CDR3 is TGTGCCAGCAGCGCTAGACAGTCCCTTCAGCCCCAGCATTTT. Together with reference TRBV7-2 and TRBJ1-5, the CDR3 gives the full variable domain: GAGVSQSPSNKVTEKGKDVELRCDPISGHTALYWYRQSLGQGLEFLIYFQGNSAPDKSGLPSDRFSAERTGGSVSTLTIQRTQQEDSAVYLCASSARQSLQPQHFGDGTRLSIL.

CDR3 protein: CASSHRPREGYTF. The CDR3 coding sequence is TGTGCCAGCAGCCACCGCCCGAGGGAGGGCTACACCTTC. The rearrangement joins TRBV6-1 to TRBJ1-2; D is undetermined. Trimming pared 6 bases from V and 8 bases from J, leaving 16 bases between. This CDR3 spans 13 amino acids. Germline lookup yields CDR1 MNHNS and CDR2 SASEGT.

The chain recombines TRBV7-2 with TRBJ2-2; TRBD2 aligns across 12 bases. Germline V gene sequence: CDR1 SGHTA, CDR2 FQGNSA. This CDR3 region has 18 residues. The trim removed 1 base at V and 6 bases at J, leaving 9 bases unmatched. The CDR3 bases are TGTGCCAGCAGCTTAGGGCTAGCGGGAGGGCCTTTCGCCGGGGAGCTGTTTTTT. This translates into CASSLGLAGGPFAGELFF.

This clone was seen many times. The genes are TRBV5-1 and TRBJ2-7; D remains unclear. V was trimmed by 0 bases and J by 1 base, leaving 11 bases between them. The CDR3 sequence is 15 residues long. Germline CDR1 reads SGHRS; CDR2 reads YFSETQ. CDR3 DNA: TGCGCCAGCAGCTTGGGGATCCAGGAATCCTACGAGCAGTACTTC. Translation: CASSLGIQESYEQYF.

The chain combines TRBV6-1 with TRBJ2-5, with TRBD1 as a possible D gene (5 bases). CDR3 length: 14 residues. Germline V gives CDR1 MNHNS, CDR2 SASEGT. V was clipped by 5 bases and J by 5 bases, with 15 bases between them. DNA for the CDR3: TGTGCCAGCAGTCCACGTAAGGGGCATGAGACCCAGTACTTC. This codes for CASSPRKGHETQYF.

The chain has TRBV10-1 and TRBJ2-1; D uncertain. The CDR3 consists of 13 residues. V was trimmed by 8 bases and J by 3 bases, leaving 11 bases between them. CDR1 is WNHNN, CDR2 SYGVQD, per germline (reference sequence). CDR3 amino acids: CASPPSLYNEQFF. The CDR3 DNA follows: TGCGCCAGCCCTCCGTCCCTCTACAATGAGCAGTTCTTC.

This clone has just one count. This chain connects TRBV6-5 to TRBJ1-5, with 7 bases identical to TRBD1. Germline CDR1 reads MNHEY; CDR2 reads SVGAGI. The J segment lost 3 bases and the V segment lost 6 bases, leaving 5 bases of the junction unmatched. The CDR3 consists of 14 residues. CDR3 sequence reads: CASRPDRTNQPQHF. The CDR3 DNA reads TGTGCCAGCAGACCGGACAGGACCAATCAGCCCCAGCATTTT.

This clone was seen just once. The chain carries TRBV19 and TRBJ2-3, with D possibly being TRBD2 (6 bases). V was clipped by 9 bases and J by 9 bases, with 19 bases between them. Germline-derived CDR1 and CDR2 are LNHDA and SQIVND (reference sequence). The CDR3 covers 13 residues. The CDR3 is CASRGLASDTQYF. In DNA, the CDR3 is TGTGCCAGCCGTGGCCTAGCGAGCGACACGCAGTATTTT.

This clone was found many times. The rearrangement joins TRBV14 to TRBJ2-7; D call uncertain. Germline values: CDR1 SGHDN, CDR2 FVKESK. This CDR3 contains 14 residues. The germline V and J ends were trimmed by 1 base and 2 bases, with 9 bases remaining between them. The CDR3 here is CASSQGVIPYEQYF. CDR3 in DNA: TGTGCCAGCAGCCAAGGGGTCATTCCCTACGAGCAGTACTTC.

The chain employs TRBV23-1 and TRBJ2-7, with D possibly matching TRBD2 (6 bases). TRBV23-1 is labeled an ORF, and its function is uncertain. Trimming took off 5 bases at V and 4 bases at J, with 15 bases between the two ends. The CDR3 is made up of 14 amino acids. The CDR3 nucleotides read TGCGCCAGCAGTTCTCAGGGAGGCGGGTACGAGCAGTACTTC. The encoded protein is CASSSQGGGYEQYF.

This rearrangement joins TRBV10-2 to TRBJ2-7; D not certain. This CDR3 has 13 residues. CDR1 is WSHSY and CDR2 is SAAADI in the germline V gene. V lost 0 bases to trimming and J lost 2 bases, with 5 bases between them. CDR3 loop: CASSESGTYEQYF. Written as DNA, the CDR3 is TGCGCCAGCAGTGAGTCTGGAACCTACGAGCAGTACTTC.